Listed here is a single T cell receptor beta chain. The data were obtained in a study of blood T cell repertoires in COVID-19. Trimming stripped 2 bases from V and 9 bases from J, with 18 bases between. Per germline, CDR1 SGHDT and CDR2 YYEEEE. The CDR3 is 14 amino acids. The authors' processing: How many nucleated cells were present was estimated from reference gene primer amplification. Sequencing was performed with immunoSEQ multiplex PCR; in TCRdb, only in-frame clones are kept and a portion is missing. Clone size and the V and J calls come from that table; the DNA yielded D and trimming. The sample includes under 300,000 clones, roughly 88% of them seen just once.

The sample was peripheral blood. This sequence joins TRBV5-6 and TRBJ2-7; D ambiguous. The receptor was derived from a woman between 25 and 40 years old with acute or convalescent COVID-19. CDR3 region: CASSFTETPSGQYF. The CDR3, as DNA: TGTGCCAGCAGCTTTACAGAAACTCCCTCCGGGCAGTACTTC.